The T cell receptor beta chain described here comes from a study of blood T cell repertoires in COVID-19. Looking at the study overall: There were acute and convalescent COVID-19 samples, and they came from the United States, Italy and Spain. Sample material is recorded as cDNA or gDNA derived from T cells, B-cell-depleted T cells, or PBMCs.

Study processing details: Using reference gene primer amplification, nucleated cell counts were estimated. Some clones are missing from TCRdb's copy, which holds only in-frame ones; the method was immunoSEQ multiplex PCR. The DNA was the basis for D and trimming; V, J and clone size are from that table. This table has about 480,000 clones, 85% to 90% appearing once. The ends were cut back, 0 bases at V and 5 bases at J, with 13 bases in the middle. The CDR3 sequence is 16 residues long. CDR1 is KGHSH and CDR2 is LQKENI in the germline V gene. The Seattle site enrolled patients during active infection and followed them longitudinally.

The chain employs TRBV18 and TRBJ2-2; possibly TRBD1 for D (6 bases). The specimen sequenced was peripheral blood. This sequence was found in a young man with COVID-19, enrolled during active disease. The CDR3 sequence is CASSPPGQPRTGELFF. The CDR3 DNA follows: TGTGCCAGCTCACCACCTGGACAGCCCAGGACCGGGGAGCTGTTTTTT.